The entry below gives a single T cell receptor (beta chain) sequence along with its context. Peripheral blood genomic DNA, not sorted cells or RNA, was the template. The data were taken from a study of T cell repertoires in aging, cancer and after chemotherapy. Overall study: Six age groups, ranging from 30 or younger to 70 or older, included the donors. Chronic lymphocytic leukemia patients on fludarabine- or bendamustine-based regimens gave paired samples before and after chemotherapy.

Rearranged V-D-J TRB sequences were amplified with a mixed TRB-A/B primer pool. TCRdb reprocessed the multiplex PCR reads with MiXCR, giving one entry per CDR3 protein. Of about 2,900 distinct CDR3 sequences in the sample, 20% to 25% were seen once. Trimming took 2 bases from V and 0 from J; bases not matched to a gene: 4. The CDR3 totals 15 residues. The germline V gene has CDR1 MNHEY and CDR2 SMNVEV (reference sequence). This TCR came from a human donor with a blood cancer. The sequenced sample was blood. The chain employs TRBV27 and TRBJ2-7; 7 nucleotides align to TRBD2. The CDR3 nucleotides read TGTGCCAGCAGTTTAACCCAGCGGGGCTCCTACGAGCAGTACTTC. This encodes CASSLTQRGSYEQYF.